This T cell receptor beta chain was identified in a study of blood T cells in healthy people across ages. The sample holds a few counts of this clonotype. The length of the CDR3 is 15 residues. Germline-derived CDR1 and CDR2 are KGHSH and LQKENI. Trimming cost V 3 bases and J 7 bases, with 15 bases left between them. A second PCR of 7 to 11 cycles used a sample-barcoded 5' primer and a J-beta primer mix. TCRdb reprocessed the 5' RACE reads with MiXCR, giving one entry per CDR3 protein. Of 270,000 or so distinct CDR3 sequences listed, roughly 29% are singletons. The TCR originated in a woman in her seventies in good health. The chain uses TRBV18 and TRBJ2-2; D gene unclear. Input material: blood. DNA for the CDR3: TGTGCCAGCTCACCTCAGCCACCCCCTGGCGGGGAGCTGTTTTTT. It codes for CASSPQPPPGGELFF.